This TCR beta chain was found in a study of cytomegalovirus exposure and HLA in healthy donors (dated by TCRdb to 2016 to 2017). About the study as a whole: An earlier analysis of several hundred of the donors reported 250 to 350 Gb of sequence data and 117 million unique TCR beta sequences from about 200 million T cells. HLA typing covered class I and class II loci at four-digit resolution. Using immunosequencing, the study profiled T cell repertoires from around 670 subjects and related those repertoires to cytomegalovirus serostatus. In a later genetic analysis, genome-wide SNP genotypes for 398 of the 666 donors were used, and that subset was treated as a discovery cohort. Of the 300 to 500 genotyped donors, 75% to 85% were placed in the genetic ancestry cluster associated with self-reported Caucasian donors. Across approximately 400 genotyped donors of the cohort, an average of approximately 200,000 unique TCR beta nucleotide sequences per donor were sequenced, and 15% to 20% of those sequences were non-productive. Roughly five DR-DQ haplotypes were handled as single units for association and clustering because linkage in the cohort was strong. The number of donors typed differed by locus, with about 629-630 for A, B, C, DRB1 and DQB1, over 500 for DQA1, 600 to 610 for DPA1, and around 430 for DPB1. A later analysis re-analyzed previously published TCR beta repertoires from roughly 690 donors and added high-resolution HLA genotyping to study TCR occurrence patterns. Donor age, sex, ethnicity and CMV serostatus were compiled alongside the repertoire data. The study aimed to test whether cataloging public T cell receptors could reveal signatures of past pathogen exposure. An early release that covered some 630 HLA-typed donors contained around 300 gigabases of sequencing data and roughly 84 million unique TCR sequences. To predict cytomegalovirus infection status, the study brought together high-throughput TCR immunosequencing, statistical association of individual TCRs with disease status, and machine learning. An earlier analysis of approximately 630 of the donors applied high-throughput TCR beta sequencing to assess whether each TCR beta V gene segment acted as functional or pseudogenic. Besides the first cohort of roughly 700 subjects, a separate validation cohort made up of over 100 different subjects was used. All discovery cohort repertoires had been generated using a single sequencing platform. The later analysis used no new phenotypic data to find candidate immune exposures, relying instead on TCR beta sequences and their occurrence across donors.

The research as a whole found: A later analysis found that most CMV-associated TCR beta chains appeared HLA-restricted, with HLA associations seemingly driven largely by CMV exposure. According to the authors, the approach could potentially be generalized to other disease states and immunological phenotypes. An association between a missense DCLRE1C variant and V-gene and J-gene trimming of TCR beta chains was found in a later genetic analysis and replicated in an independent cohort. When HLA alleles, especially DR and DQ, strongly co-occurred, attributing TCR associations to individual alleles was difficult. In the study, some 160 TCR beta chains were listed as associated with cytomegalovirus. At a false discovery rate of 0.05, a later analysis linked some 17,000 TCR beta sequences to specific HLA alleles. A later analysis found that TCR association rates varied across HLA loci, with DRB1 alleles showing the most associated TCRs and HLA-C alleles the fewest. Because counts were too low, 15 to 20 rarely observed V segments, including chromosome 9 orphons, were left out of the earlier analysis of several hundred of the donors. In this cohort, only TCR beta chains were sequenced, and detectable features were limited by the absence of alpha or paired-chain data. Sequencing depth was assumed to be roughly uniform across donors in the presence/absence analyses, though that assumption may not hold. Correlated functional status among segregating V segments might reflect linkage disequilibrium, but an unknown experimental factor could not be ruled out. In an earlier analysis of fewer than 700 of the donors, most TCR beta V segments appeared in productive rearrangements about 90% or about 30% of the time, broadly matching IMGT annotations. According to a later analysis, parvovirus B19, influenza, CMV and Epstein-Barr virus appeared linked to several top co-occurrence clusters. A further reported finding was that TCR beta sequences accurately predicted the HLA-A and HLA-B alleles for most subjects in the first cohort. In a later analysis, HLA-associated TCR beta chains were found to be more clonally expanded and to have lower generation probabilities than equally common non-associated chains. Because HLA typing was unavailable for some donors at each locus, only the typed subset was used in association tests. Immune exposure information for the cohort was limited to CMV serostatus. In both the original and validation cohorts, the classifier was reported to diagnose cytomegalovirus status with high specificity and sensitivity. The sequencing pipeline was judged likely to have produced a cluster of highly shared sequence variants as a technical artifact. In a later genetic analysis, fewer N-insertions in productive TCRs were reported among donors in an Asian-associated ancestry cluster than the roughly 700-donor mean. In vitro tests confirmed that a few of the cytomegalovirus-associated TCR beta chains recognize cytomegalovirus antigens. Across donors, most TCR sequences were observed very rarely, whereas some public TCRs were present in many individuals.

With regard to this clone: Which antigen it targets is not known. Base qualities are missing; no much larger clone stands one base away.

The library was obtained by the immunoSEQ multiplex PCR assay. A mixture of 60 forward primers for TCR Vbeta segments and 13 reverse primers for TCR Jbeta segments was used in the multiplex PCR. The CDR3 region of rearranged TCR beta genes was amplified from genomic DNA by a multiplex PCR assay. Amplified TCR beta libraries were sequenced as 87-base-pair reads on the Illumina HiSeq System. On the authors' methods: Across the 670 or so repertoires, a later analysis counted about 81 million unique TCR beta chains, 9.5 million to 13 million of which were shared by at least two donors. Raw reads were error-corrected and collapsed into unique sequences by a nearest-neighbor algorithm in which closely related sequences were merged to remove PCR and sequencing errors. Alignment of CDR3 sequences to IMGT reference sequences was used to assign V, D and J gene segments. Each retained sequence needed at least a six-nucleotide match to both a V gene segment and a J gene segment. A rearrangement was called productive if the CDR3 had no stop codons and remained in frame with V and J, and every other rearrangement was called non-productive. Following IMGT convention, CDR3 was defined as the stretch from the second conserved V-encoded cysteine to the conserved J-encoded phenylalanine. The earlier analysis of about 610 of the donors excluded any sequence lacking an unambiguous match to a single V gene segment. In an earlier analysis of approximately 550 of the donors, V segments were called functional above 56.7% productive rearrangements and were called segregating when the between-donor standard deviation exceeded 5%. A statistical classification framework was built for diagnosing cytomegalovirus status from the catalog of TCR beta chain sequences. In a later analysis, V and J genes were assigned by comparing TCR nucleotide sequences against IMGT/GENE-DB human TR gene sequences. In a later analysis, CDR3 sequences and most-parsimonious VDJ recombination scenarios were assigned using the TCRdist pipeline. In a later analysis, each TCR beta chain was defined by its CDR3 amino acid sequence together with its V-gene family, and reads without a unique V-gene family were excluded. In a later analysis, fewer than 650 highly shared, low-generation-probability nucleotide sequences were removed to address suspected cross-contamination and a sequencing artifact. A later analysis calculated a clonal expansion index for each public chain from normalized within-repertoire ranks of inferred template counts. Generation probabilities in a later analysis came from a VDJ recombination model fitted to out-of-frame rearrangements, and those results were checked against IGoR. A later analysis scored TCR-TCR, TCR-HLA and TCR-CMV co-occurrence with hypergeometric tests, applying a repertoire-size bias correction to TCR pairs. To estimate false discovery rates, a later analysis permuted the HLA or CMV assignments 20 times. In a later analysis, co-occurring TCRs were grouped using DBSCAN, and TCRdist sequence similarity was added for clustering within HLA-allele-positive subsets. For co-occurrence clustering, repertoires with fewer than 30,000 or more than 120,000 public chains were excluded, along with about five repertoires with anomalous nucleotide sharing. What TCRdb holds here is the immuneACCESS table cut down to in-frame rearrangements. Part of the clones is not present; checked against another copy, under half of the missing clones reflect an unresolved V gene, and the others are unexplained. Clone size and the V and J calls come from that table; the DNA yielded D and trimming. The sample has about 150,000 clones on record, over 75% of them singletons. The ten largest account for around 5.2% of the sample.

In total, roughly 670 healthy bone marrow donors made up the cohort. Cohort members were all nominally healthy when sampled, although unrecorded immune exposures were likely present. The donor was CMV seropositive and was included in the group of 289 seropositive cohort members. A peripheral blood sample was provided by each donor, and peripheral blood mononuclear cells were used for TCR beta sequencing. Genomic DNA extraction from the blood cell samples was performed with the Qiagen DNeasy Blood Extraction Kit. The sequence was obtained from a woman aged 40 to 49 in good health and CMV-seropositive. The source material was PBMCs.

The CDR3 loop reads CASSFGQNSYEQYF. Read as DNA, the sequence is TGTGCCAGCAGTTTTGGGCAGAACTCCTACGAGCAGTACTTC. The V and J segments used are TRBV27 and TRBJ2-7; the D segment cannot be called with confidence. V is cut by 3 bases and J by 0 bases, and the space between the germline ends is 9 bases. The CDR3 contains 14 residues, cysteine and phenylalanine counted. Here the CDR3 DNA is all that survives: 42 bases in frame from base 1. Based on the germline V gene (reference sequence), the CDR1 and CDR2 sequences are MNHEY and SMNVEV.